The 23 T cell receptor beta chains below were found in one sample sequenced in a study of T cell responses to AZD1222 COVID-19 vaccine. TCRdb's copy holds only in-frame clones and misses some; the assay was immunoSEQ multiplex PCR. The table records 130,000 to 150,000 clones, 88% of them present only once. The specimen was peripheral blood, collected on day 0 of AZD1222 vaccination. The receptors stem from an adult in good health.

The chain combines TRBV11-3 with TRBJ2-6; perhaps TRBD2 as D (7 bases). CDR1 and CDR2 from the germline V gene are SGHNT and YENEEA. Trimming stripped 5 bases from V and 4 bases from J, with 12 bases between. The CDR3 is made up of 15 amino acids. CDR3 coding DNA: TGTGCCAGCAGCGGGGGGGCGCTCGGGGCCAACGTCCTGACTTTC. Translated, it gives CASSGGALGANVLTF.

The J gene is TRBJ2-1, the V gene TRBV24-1; TRBD1 might be the D (7 bases). The CDR3 totals 18 residues. V lost 4 bases, J lost 8 bases, and 26 bases lay in between. CDR1 and CDR2 from the germline V gene are KGHDR and SFDVKD. The CDR3 region has the DNA TGTGCCACCAGTGAGCGACAGGGAGGAAGTGGATTCGGCGATGAGCAGTTCTTC. Translated, it gives CATSERQGGSGFGDEQFF.

This clone was seen once. CDR3 loop: CASSQPSGTYQETQYF. The CDR3 nucleotides are TGCGCCAGCAGCCAGCCTAGCGGAACGTACCAAGAGACCCAGTACTTC. V and J are TRBV4-1 and TRBJ2-5, with 7 bases aligning to TRBD2. V was clipped by 3 bases and J by 0 bases; unmatched bases: 7. CDR1 MGHRA and CDR2 YSYEKL come from the germline V gene. The CDR3 spans 16 residues.

V usage is TRBV6-2 or TRBV6-3 and J usage is TRBJ1-2, with D possibly TRBD1 on 5 matching bases. V was cut by 2 bases and J by 6 bases, with 13 bases left in between. The germline CDR1 and CDR2 sequences are MNHEY and SVGEGT. The CDR3 sequence is 14 residues long. CDR3: CASSYLTATNGYTF. In DNA form, the CDR3 reads TGTGCCAGCAGTTACCTGACAGCGACGAATGGCTACACCTTC.

The genes are TRBV5-8 and TRBJ1-4, with D unresolved. This CDR3 is built from 15 residues. Germline V gives CDR1 SGHTS, CDR2 YDEGEE. Trimming pared 0 bases from V and 8 bases from J, leaving 14 bases between. The CDR3 DNA reads TGTGCCAGCAGCTTGGACTTCATCGGATCGGAAAAACTGTTTTTT. It yields the protein CASSLDFIGSEKLFF. Supplemented by reference TRBV5-8 and TRBJ1-4, the full variable domain reads EAGVTQSPTHLIKTRGQQATLRCSPISGHTSVYWYQQALGLGLQFLLWYDEGEERNRGNFPPRFSGRQFPNYSSELNVNALELEDSALYLCASSLDFIGSEKLFFGSGTQLSVL.

The genes are TRBV6-1 and TRBJ2-2, with 7 bases that match TRBD2. Germline assignment: CDR1 MNHNS and CDR2 SASEGT. Trimming removed 3 bases from V and 7 bases from J; junction bases left unmatched: 2. This CDR3 spans 13 amino acids. The CDR3 coding sequence is TGTGCCAGCAGTGATATAGCGGGCGGGGAGCTGTTTTTT. Its translation is CASSDIAGGELFF.

A single count supports this clone. This chain links TRBV5-1 with TRBJ2-5; D call uncertain. The CDR3 sequence is 13 residues long. Germline V gene lookup returns CDR1 SGHRS and CDR2 YFSETQ. V lost 0 bases to trimming and J lost 5 bases, with 8 bases between them. CDR3 in amino acids: CASSLAGRETQYF. The CDR3 DNA reads as TGCGCCAGCAGCTTGGCCGGCCGGGAGACCCAGTACTTC.

The chain has TRBV19 and TRBJ2-1; D is unresolved. V lost 5 bases and J 0 bases, leaving 14 bases between the germline ends. Germline values: CDR1 LNHDA, CDR2 SQIVND (reference sequence). This CDR3 region has 16 residues. In DNA, the CDR3 is TGTGCCAGTAGTCCCCCGAGCCGCCGCTCCTACAATGAGCAGTTCTTC. Protein: CASSPPSRRSYNEQFF.

This chain links TRBV6-2 or TRBV6-3 with TRBJ2-1; no firm D call. Germline V gives CDR1 MNHEY, CDR2 SVGEGT. The V end lost 1 base, the J end lost 5 bases, and 9 bases lay between the germline ends. This CDR3 comprises 14 residues. CDR3 region: CASSYYRLNNEQFF. Written as DNA, the CDR3 is TGTGCCAGCAGTTACTACCGTCTTAACAATGAGCAGTTCTTC.

The chain employs TRBV7-2 and TRBJ2-7, with D perhaps matching TRBD2 (5 bases). Germline-derived CDR1 and CDR2 are SGHTA and FQGNSA. CDR3 length: 13 residues. V was shortened by 5 bases and J by 6 bases, with 14 bases between the two germline ends. The CDR3 nucleotides read TGTGCCAGCAGCCTTGTCGAGGCGGGCGAGCAGTACTTC. Translated, it gives CASSLVEAGEQYF.

The chain couples TRBV10-3 to TRBJ1-2; 8 bases match TRBD1. From germline, CDR1 is ENHRY and CDR2 SYGVKD. The CDR3 spans 15 residues. V gave up 6 bases and J gave up 6 bases; unmatched junction bases: 12. CDR3 DNA: TGTGCCATCAGGGGACAGGCACATGGTCGGGATGGCTACACCTTC. Its translation: CAIRGQAHGRDGYTF.

This clone was counted only a few times. The rearrangement uses TRBV5-1 and TRBJ1-4; TRBD1 matches at 9 bases. CDR3 length: 15 residues. V lost 1 base to trimming and J lost 7 bases; unmatched junction nucleotides: 5. Germline CDR1 and CDR2: SGHRS and YFSETQ. The CDR3 spells CASSLTGQGSEKLFF. The CDR3 coding sequence is TGCGCCAGCAGCTTGACCGGACAGGGGAGTGAAAAACTGTTTTTT.

The V call is TRBV7-3, the J call TRBJ2-3; TRBD2 agrees at 14 bases. The CDR3 consists of 15 residues. The J segment lost 7 bases and the V segment lost 5 bases, leaving 5 bases of the junction unmatched. CDR1 and CDR2 from the germline V gene are SGHTA and FQGTGA. CDR3 in DNA: TGTGCCAGCAGCCAGACTAGCGGGAGGGCTCATACGCAGTATTTT. Translating it yields CASSQTSGRAHTQYF.

The chain employs TRBV4-1 and TRBJ2-2; no firm D call. The CDR3 extends over 15 amino acids. The germline CDR1 and CDR2 sequences are MGHRA and YSYEKL. V lost 0 bases and J lost 4, with 9 bases in between. The CDR3 DNA reads TGCGCCAGCAGCCAAGAAGCCGGGTTCACCGGGGAGCTGTTTTTT. This sequence encodes CASSQEAGFTGELFF.

As for this clone: This sample includes further DNA sequences coding for the same CDR3. The rearrangement joins TRBV6-2 or TRBV6-3 to TRBJ1-5; no clear D. The CDR3 has 12 amino acids. Trimming took 4 bases from V and 6 from J, leaving 7 bases between them. Germline CDR1 reads MNHEY; CDR2 reads SVGEGT. The CDR3 DNA sequence: TGTGCCAGCAGTTCCGGCGGTCAGCCCCAGCATTTT. This gives the protein CASSSGGQPQHF.

The V call is TRBV5-1, the J call TRBJ2-4, with 9 positions matching TRBD1. CDR1 SGHRS and CDR2 YFSETQ come from the germline V gene. The CDR3 contains 15 residues. V shed 4 bases, J shed 4 bases, and the junction held 6 bases outside the gene matches. The chain's CDR3 is CASSPGGQGKNIQYF. The CDR3 region has the DNA TGCGCCAGCAGCCCGGGGGGACAGGGAAAAAACATTCAGTACTTC.

The chain has TRBV30 and TRBJ1-2, with no clear D. CDR1 GTSNPN and CDR2 SVGIG come from the germline V gene (reference sequence). The germline V and J ends were trimmed by 2 bases and 4 bases, with 14 bases remaining between them. The CDR3 consists of 14 residues. CDR3 sequence reads: CAWSRSIRSYGYTF. The CDR3 DNA is TGTGCCTGGAGTCGGTCTATAAGGTCCTATGGCTACACCTTC.

The chain is built from TRBV7-9 and TRBJ1-1, with D perhaps matching TRBD1 (5 bases). The CDR3 runs 15 residues. Trimming shortened V by 3 bases and J by 4 bases, and 15 bases separated the two germline ends. CDR1 and CDR2 from the germline V gene are SEHNR and FQNEAQ (reference sequence). The CDR3 DNA is TGTGCCAGCAGCTTTTCCGGGACCGAGGGCACTGAAGCTTTCTTT. Translated, it gives CASSFSGTEGTEAFF.

The chain links TRBV9 to TRBJ2-3, with 8 bases matching TRBD2. In germline, CDR1 is SGDLS, CDR2 YYNGEE. This CDR3 comprises 16 residues. J was trimmed by 1 base and V by 0 bases; bases with no gene match: 4. Here the CDR3 reads CASSVGGTSGTDTQYF. The CDR3 DNA sequence: TGTGCCAGCAGCGTAGGTGGGACTAGTGGCACAGATACGCAGTATTTT.

The V call is TRBV7-2, the J call TRBJ1-6; 9 nucleotides match TRBD1. CDR3 length equals 15 residues. The germline V gene has CDR1 SGHTA and CDR2 FQGNSA. The junction had 2 bases not matched to a gene; V was cut back by 1 base and J by 7 bases. CDR3 sequence (DNA): TGTGCCAGCAGCTTAGTAGGACAGGGGAATTCACCCCTCCACTTT. This codes for CASSLVGQGNSPLHF.

The V and J genes are TRBV7-2 and TRBJ2-7; D is uncertain. The V and J ends lost 2 bases and 0 bases respectively, with 5 bases between them. Germline CDR1 reads SGHTA; CDR2 reads FQGNSA. This CDR3 region has 13 residues. This CDR3 is CASSLIDSYEQYF. The CDR3 nucleotides read TGTGCCAGCAGCTTAATTGACTCCTACGAGCAGTACTTC. The full variable domain, completed using reference TRBV7-2 and TRBJ2-7, is GAGVSQSPSNKVTEKGKDVELRCDPISGHTALYWYRQSLGQGLEFLIYFQGNSAPDKSGLPSDRFSAERTGGSVSTLTIQRTQQEDSAVYLCASSLIDSYEQYFGPGTRLTVT.

This clone occurred once. The V and J genes are TRBV4-3 and TRBJ1-2; TRBD1 might be the D (6 bases). The CDR3 spans 15 residues. V lost 4 bases to trimming and J lost 2 bases, with 14 bases between them. CDR1 is LGHNA, CDR2 YSLEER, per germline. In DNA form, the CDR3 reads TGCGCCAGCAGCCCGTCCCCGGGGGGCAACTATGGCTACACCTTC. Protein sequence: CASSPSPGGNYGYTF.

The V gene is TRBV6-5, the J gene TRBJ2-7; TRBD1 aligns across 9 bases. Germline trimming cut 5 bases from V and 3 bases from J; bases unmatched to any gene: 8. The CDR3 has 15 amino acids. Germline lookup yields CDR1 MNHEY and CDR2 SVGAGI. In DNA, the CDR3 is TGTGCCAGCAGTAAGGGACAGGGTATCGACTACGAGCAGTACTTC. Protein: CASSKGQGIDYEQYF.